This passage covers 29 T cell receptor beta chains from one sample sequenced in a study of blood T cell repertoires in COVID-19 (dated by TCRdb to the early 2020s). The protocol used for the library was the immunoSEQ multiplex PCR assay. TCRdb took this table from immuneACCESS and kept in-frame rearrangements with V and J called. Such tables lack part of the clones; where checked against another copy, unresolved V genes explain under half of the gap, and the rest is unexplained. Recorded for this sample are around 120,000 clones; more than 75% of them occurred a single time. The ten top clones hold just under 30% of the sample. What was sequenced was peripheral blood. These TCRs come from a woman aged 70-85 years with acute or convalescent COVID-19.

The DNA for the CDR3 is TGTGCCAGCGGGGGGTCGGGGGTGAGCAATCAGCCCCAGCATTTT. Translating it yields CASGGSGVSNQPQHF. The rearrangement links TRBV6-6 to TRBJ1-5; tentatively, D is TRBD1 (5 bases). The CDR3 length is 15 residues. Germline V lookup: CDR1 MNHNY, CDR2 SVGAGI (reference sequence). Trimming pared 8 bases from V and 1 base from J, leaving 15 bases between.

DNA for the CDR3: TGTGCCAGCAGTTCCGCAGGGCTTGTGACCCAGTACTTC. This encodes CASSSAGLVTQYF. The rearrangement links TRBV12-3 or TRBV12-4 to TRBJ2-5; a weak D match, TRBD1 (5 bases). Trimming took off 4 bases at V and 7 bases at J, with 13 bases between the two ends. This CDR3 is built from 13 residues.

This clone was counted a few times. The V gene is TRBV7-2, the J gene TRBJ2-7; D perhaps matches TRBD1 (5 bases). Looked up from germline, CDR1 is SGHTA and CDR2 is FQGNSA. The CDR3 covers 13 residues. Trimming removed 3 bases from V and 3 bases from J, with 9 bases in between. The CDR3 region has the DNA TGTGCCAGCAGCTTCAAAGGGGTCTACGAGCAGTACTTC. Translated: CASSFKGVYEQYF.

The gene calls are TRBV5-1 and TRBJ1-1; D is possibly TRBD1 (6 bases). The CDR3 is made up of 15 amino acids. CDR1 and CDR2 (germline): SGHRS, YFSETQ. Between the trimmed V and J ends, which lost 0 bases and 2 bases, there was a span of 11 bases. CDR3 in DNA: TGCGCCAGCAGCTTGGGGACAGTTACTAACACTGAAGCTTTCTTT. Translation gives CASSLGTVTNTEAFF.

The V and J genes are TRBV5-1 and TRBJ2-7; 7 bases are shared with TRBD2. CDR3 length: 14 residues. The germline CDR1 and CDR2 sequences are SGHRS and YFSETQ. Unmatched junction bases numbered 7, after V lost 4 bases and J lost 3 bases. The CDR3 here is CASSEGPGGYEQYF. CDR3 in DNA: TGCGCCAGCAGCGAGGGGCCGGGGGGCTACGAGCAGTACTTC. Variable domain in full (rest from reference TRBV5-1 and TRBJ2-7): KAGVTQTPRYLIKTRGQQVTLSCSPISGHRSVSWYQQTPGQGLQFLFEYFSETQRNKGNFPGRFSGRQFSNSRSEMNVSTLELGDSALYLCASSEGPGGYEQYFGPGTRLTVT.

The V gene is TRBV3-1 (or the pseudogene TRBV3-2), the J gene TRBJ2-1; 11 bases agree with TRBD2. Trimming took 6 bases from V and 9 from J; bases not matched to a gene: 7. CDR3 size: 14 residues. CDR1 and CDR2 (germline): LGHDT, YNNKEL (reference sequence). The CDR3 DNA reads TGTGCCAGCAGTTTAGCGGGGGGGCAGGCTGAGCAGTTCTTC. It codes for CASSLAGGQAEQFF.

The chain joins TRBV6-5 to TRBJ2-1, with a possible D match to TRBD2 (6 bases). Trimming shortened V by 7 bases and J by 0 bases, and 10 bases separated the two germline ends. The CDR3 length is 14 residues. Germline V gives CDR1 MNHEY, CDR2 SVGAGI. CDR3 sequence reads: CASMDGSSYNEQFF. CDR3 nucleotides: TGTGCCAGCATGGACGGGAGCTCCTACAATGAGCAGTTCTTC.

The table lists this clone with a few counts. The V gene is TRBV4-1, the J gene TRBJ2-7, with 8 positions matching TRBD1. Germline trimming cut 0 bases from V and 4 bases from J; bases unmatched to any gene: 8. The CDR3 sequence is 16 residues long. The germline V gene encodes CDR1 MGHRA and CDR2 YSYEKL. In nucleotides, the CDR3 is TGCGCCAGCAGCCAAGATGGAGCGGACAGGGTTTACGAGCAGTACTTC. The encoded protein is CASSQDGADRVYEQYF.

The genes are TRBV6-6 and TRBJ1-5, with TRBD1 as a possible D gene (5 bases). Trimming took 8 bases from V and 2 from J, leaving 19 bases between them. CDR1 and CDR2 (germline): MNHNY, SVGAGI (reference sequence). This CDR3 has 16 amino acids. The CDR3 DNA sequence: TGTGCCAGCCAAAGGAGCGGGGCGGTGGGCAATCAGCCCCAGCATTTT. Translating gives CASQRSGAVGNQPQHF.

The chain is built from TRBV9 and TRBJ1-3; TRBD1 agrees at 8 bases. After removal of 3 bases from V and 0 bases from J, the junction contained 5 bases not matched to a gene. This CDR3 contains 16 residues. The germline V gene has CDR1 SGDLS and CDR2 YYNGEE. The CDR3 DNA sequence: TGTGCCAGCAGCGGGACAGGGTTGGGCTCTGGAAACACCATATATTTT. This encodes CASSGTGLGSGNTIYF. The variable domain in full, completed from reference TRBV9 and TRBJ1-3, reads DSGVTQTPKHLITATGQRVTLRCSPRSGDLSVYWYQQSLDQGLQFLIQYYNGEERAKGNILERFSAQQFPDLHSELNLSSLELGDSALYFCASSGTGLGSGNTIYFGEGSWLTVV.

This clone was seen a handful of times. The J gene is TRBJ1-2, the V gene TRBV5-6, with a possible D match to TRBD1 (6 bases). CDR3 size: 14 residues. The germline V gene encodes CDR1 SGHDT and CDR2 YYEEEE. Trimming left V 1 base short and J 5 bases short, with 12 bases between. The CDR3 here is CASSLSRTVYGYTF. The DNA for the CDR3 is TGTGCCAGCAGCTTGTCTAGGACAGTGTATGGCTACACCTTC.

This chain joins TRBV5-4 and TRBJ1-1; TRBD1 is a possible D gene (5 bases). Trimming removed 0 bases from V and 1 base from J, with 7 bases in between. This CDR3 contains 14 residues. Germline V lookup: CDR1 SGHNT, CDR2 YYREEE (reference sequence). The CDR3 sequence: CASSLATGNTEAFF. CDR3 DNA sequence: TGTGCCAGCAGCTTGGCCACAGGGAACACTGAAGCTTTCTTT.

This chain connects TRBV19 to TRBJ2-7; 9 bases map to TRBD1. The V gene's germline CDR1 is LNHDA and CDR2 SQIVND (reference sequence). V lost 5 bases, J lost 3 bases, and 17 bases stayed unmatched. The CDR3 extends over 18 amino acids. The CDR3 DNA follows: TGTGCCAGTAGTCTGGCCCTGGGACAGGGACTTGTTGGCTACGAGCAGTACTTC. Amino acids: CASSLALGQGLVGYEQYF. Variable domain in full (rest from reference TRBV19 and TRBJ2-7): DGGITQSPKYLFRKEGQNVTLSCEQNLNHDAMYWYRQDPGQGLRLIYYSQIVNDFQKGDIAEGYSVSREKKESFPLTVTSAQKNPTAFYLCASSLALGQGLVGYEQYFGPGTRLTVT.

The chain is built from TRBV2 and TRBJ1-6, with no clear D. V dropped 7 bases and J dropped 2 bases, with 15 bases sitting between them. This CDR3 is built from 16 residues. The germline V gene encodes CDR1 SNHLY and CDR2 FYNNEI. The CDR3 nucleotides read TGTGCCAGCAAGGAACAGCCTATAGCCTATAATTCACCCCTCCACTTT. It translates to CASKEQPIAYNSPLHF. Combining the CDR3 with reference TRBV2 and TRBJ1-6 gives the whole variable domain EPEVTQTPSHQVTQMGQEVILRCVPISNHLYFYWYRQILGQKVEFLVSFYNNEISEKSEIFDDQFSVERPDGSNFTLKIRSTKLEDSAMYFCASKEQPIAYNSPLHFGNGTRLTVT.

The chain recombines TRBV2 with TRBJ1-1; D gene uncertain. V lost 10 bases to trimming and J lost 0 bases, with 15 bases between them. Germline assignment: CDR1 SNHLY and CDR2 FYNNEI. This CDR3 is built from 14 residues. CDR3: CATGPRRVNTEAFF. The CDR3 nucleotides read TGTGCCACTGGCCCAAGACGGGTGAACACTGAAGCTTTCTTT.

The V and J genes are TRBV19 and TRBJ1-2; 9 positions match TRBD1. Losses at the gene ends were 3 bases for V and 0 bases for J; bases not matched to a gene: 5. The germline gives CDR1 LNHDA, CDR2 SQIVND (reference sequence). The CDR3 runs 16 residues. CDR3: CASSIQDRGANYGYTF. DNA of the CDR3: TGTGCCAGTAGTATTCAGGACAGGGGAGCTAACTATGGCTACACCTTC.

The rearrangement joins TRBV29-1 to TRBJ1-6; no firm D call. The V and J ends lost 7 bases and 0 bases respectively, with 22 bases between them. The CDR3 has 18 amino acids. CDR1 and CDR2 from the germline V gene are SQVTM and ANQGSEA. CDR3: CSAMLGISGSSYNSPLHF. The CDR3 bases are TGCAGCGCCATGCTGGGGATCAGCGGGAGCTCCTATAATTCACCCCTCCACTTT.

The chain joins TRBV2 to TRBJ1-6; TRBD1 is a possible D gene (5 bases). There are 13 residues in the CDR3. Germline V gene sequence: CDR1 SNHLY, CDR2 FYNNEI. Trimming cost V 8 bases and J 7 bases, with 12 bases left between them. CDR3 loop: CASEGEGNSPLHF. The DNA of the CDR3 is TGTGCCAGCGAAGGGGAAGGAAATTCACCCCTCCACTTT.

The V gene is TRBV7-6, the J gene TRBJ2-3; a weak D match, TRBD2 (7 bases). V was trimmed by 5 bases and J by 0 bases, leaving 24 bases between them. CDR3 length equals 19 residues. Per germline, CDR1 SGHVS and CDR2 FNYEAQ. The CDR3 DNA is TGTGCCAGCAGCCGTCGTCTGGAGGGGGGGGCCCTTAGCACAGATACGCAGTATTTT. Translated: CASSRRLEGGALSTDTQYF.

In this sample, this clone turned up once. The rearrangement uses TRBV5-6 and TRBJ1-2; tentatively, D is TRBD1 (6 bases). Germline CDR1 is SGHDT and CDR2 is YYEEEE. This CDR3 spans 13 amino acids. Trimming shortened V by 2 bases and J by 8 bases, and 13 bases separated the two germline ends. In DNA form, the CDR3 reads TGTGCCAGCAGCTTTGGGGGCGAGAACGGCTACACCTTC. This gives the protein CASSFGGENGYTF.

The chain employs TRBV2 and TRBJ2-2, with TRBD1 identical over 10 bases. Germline CDR1 and CDR2: SNHLY and FYNNEI. The J segment lost 7 bases and the V segment lost 9 bases, leaving 14 bases of the junction unmatched. This CDR3 spans 16 amino acids. Here the CDR3 reads CASGRETGGAIGELFF. CDR3 coding DNA: TGTGCCAGTGGTCGAGAGACAGGGGGCGCGATCGGGGAGCTGTTTTTT.

This sequence joins TRBV6-5 and TRBJ2-2, with TRBD1 matching 8 bases. The CDR3 runs to 14 residues. Germline CDR1 and CDR2: MNHEY and SVGAGI. Trimming at V came to 10 bases and at J to 6 bases, leaving 10 bases not matched to a gene. CDR3 bases: TGTGCCACCAGGGACAGGTCGGTGGCCGGGGAGCTGTTTTTT. Translation: CATRDRSVAGELFF.

This sequence joins TRBV5-5 and TRBJ1-3, with D unresolved. The germline V gene has CDR1 SGHKS and CDR2 YYEKEE (reference sequence). This CDR3 is built from 15 residues. V was cut by 4 bases and J by 0 bases, with 11 bases left in between. The CDR3 loop reads CASSQARISGNTIYF. The CDR3 nucleotides are TGTGCCAGCAGCCAGGCCAGGATCTCTGGAAACACCATATATTTT.

The V and J genes are TRBV29-1 and TRBJ1-2; tentative D call: TRBD1 (6 bases). The V gene's germline CDR1 is SQVTM and CDR2 ANQGSEA. The CDR3 consists of 13 residues. V was trimmed by 6 bases and J by 7 bases, leaving 18 bases between them. The CDR3 here is CSVEKLQGGGYTF. CDR3 sequence (DNA): TGCAGCGTCGAAAAGCTACAGGGTGGTGGCTACACCTTC.

The chain links TRBV30 to TRBJ2-5; 9 positions match TRBD1. There are 13 residues in the CDR3. Per germline, CDR1 GTSNPN and CDR2 SVGIG (reference sequence). V trimming: 2 bases; J trimming: 4 bases; junction bases outside the gene matches: 2. CDR3 residues: CAWSLTGGETQYF. CDR3 nucleotide sequence: TGTGCCTGGAGTTTGACAGGGGGAGAGACCCAGTACTTC.

The chain has TRBV5-1 and TRBJ1-2, with 9 bases matching TRBD1. The germline CDR1 and CDR2 sequences are SGHRS and YFSETQ. CDR3 length: 17 amino acids. V shed 3 bases, J shed 6 bases, and the junction held 15 bases outside the gene matches. The CDR3, as DNA: TGCGCCAGCAGCTCCACCGGGACAGGGTTTAACAAGGATGGCTACACCTTC. Translating gives CASSSTGTGFNKDGYTF.

The chain joins TRBV18 to TRBJ1-1; TRBD1 matches 9 bases. The CDR3 loop spans 13 amino acids. The junction had 3 bases not matched to a gene; V was cut back by 4 bases and J by 6 bases. Germline V gene data show CDR1 as KGHSH and CDR2 as LQKENI. The CDR3 region has the DNA TGTGCCAGCTCACTCGACAGGGGGGCTGAAGCTTTCTTT. Its protein product is CASSLDRGAEAFF.

The chain couples TRBV14 to TRBJ2-3; D might be TRBD1 (5 bases). Trimming cost V 0 bases and J 8 bases, with 9 bases left between them. The CDR3 has 13 residues. CDR1 is SGHDN and CDR2 is FVKESK in the germline V gene. CDR3 sequence (DNA): TGTGCCAGCAGCCAAGATCCAGGGCCTACGCAGTATTTT. Its translation: CASSQDPGPTQYF.

This sequence joins TRBV19 and TRBJ2-2, with D possibly being TRBD1 (6 bases). Germline V lookup: CDR1 LNHDA, CDR2 SQIVND (reference sequence). The CDR3 covers 14 residues. V was shortened by 7 bases and J by 7 bases, with 16 bases between the two germline ends. CDR3 DNA sequence: TGTGCCAGTATAAGGCTGGCAGGGGACGGGGAGCTGTTTTTT. It codes for CASIRLAGDGELFF.